A single T cell receptor beta chain is shown here with its context. The sample comes from a study of blood T cell repertoires in COVID-19. As for the study in general: The study drew acute and convalescent COVID-19 samples from the United States, Italy and Spain. Sources were T cells, B-cell-depleted T cells, or PBMCs; the material itself was cDNA or gDNA.

Original methodology: Estimation of nucleated cell counts relied on the amplification of reference gene primers. Method: immunoSEQ multiplex PCR; TCRdb's copy keeps in-frame clones and lacks some. Clonal size and the V and J genes are those of that table, whereas D and trimming came from the DNA. The data hold 300,000 to 350,000 clones, with about 90% observed a single time. Sequenced: PBMCs or T cells enriched from blood (not recorded which). This TCR was sampled from a woman in her 30s who had recovered from COVID-19.

The CDR3 DNA follows: TGTGCCAGCAGTTTCCTCGACAGGGGGTTCACTGAAGCTTTCTTT. Its protein product is CASSFLDRGFTEAFF. This rearrangement joins TRBV27 to TRBJ1-1; 9 bases fit TRBD1. V lost 3 bases to trimming and J lost 4 bases; unmatched junction nucleotides: 6. The CDR3 sequence is 15 residues long. Germline V gives CDR1 MNHEY, CDR2 SMNVEV (reference sequence).